These 22 T cell receptor beta chains originate from one sample sequenced in a study of blood T cell repertoires in COVID-19. Sequencing was performed with immunoSEQ multiplex PCR; in TCRdb, only in-frame clones are kept and a portion is missing. The sample lists some 150,000 clones, 65% to 90% seen once, with 9.5% to 13% in the top ten. Sequenced sample: peripheral blood. These TCRs come from a woman aged 60 to 75 with COVID-19, enrolled during active disease.

This chain uses TRBV29-1 with TRBJ2-2; D is uncertain. The CDR3 consists of 13 residues. Trimming cost V 4 bases and J 0 bases, with 6 bases left between them. CDR1 is SQVTM and CDR2 is ANQGSEA in the germline V gene. This CDR3 reads CSVVQTNTGELFF. As DNA, the CDR3 is TGCAGCGTTGTACAGACGAACACCGGGGAGCTGTTTTTT.

V is TRBV18 and J is TRBJ1-1, with a possible D match to TRBD1 (6 bases). The CDR3 consists of 15 residues. Trimming left V 4 bases short and J 5 bases short, with 17 bases between. From germline, CDR1 is KGHSH and CDR2 LQKENI. The CDR3 DNA sequence: TGTGCCAGCTCACGAGGAACAGGGATAGTTACTGAAGCTTTCTTT. Its translation: CASSRGTGIVTEAFF.

The rearrangement links TRBV2 to TRBJ1-6; maybe TRBD1 (6 bases). The germline V and J ends were trimmed by 6 bases and 7 bases, with 16 bases remaining between them. The CDR3 runs to 15 residues. Germline V gives CDR1 SNHLY, CDR2 FYNNEI. In nucleotides, the CDR3 is TGTGCCAGCAGGCAGGGGACACTAGGGAATTCACCCCTCCACTTT. This translates into CASRQGTLGNSPLHF.

The rearrangement uses TRBV7-3 and TRBJ2-2; D remains ambiguous. V lost 8 bases to trimming and J lost 5 bases, with 12 bases between them. Germline V CDR1 and CDR2: SGHTA, FQGTGA. CDR3 length: 13 amino acids. The CDR3 DNA reads TGTGCCAGCGCTCTAGGCGGAACCGGGGAGCTGTTTTTT. Amino acid sequence: CASALGGTGELFF.

This clone has just a few counts. The chain uses TRBV18 and TRBJ2-7; TRBD2 might be the D (5 bases). The germline V gene has CDR1 KGHSH and CDR2 LQKENI. The CDR3 is made up of 18 amino acids. Trimming shortened V by 3 bases and J by 0 bases, and 21 bases separated the two germline ends. Here the CDR3 reads CASSPRISAAQGSYEQYF. The CDR3 DNA is TGTGCCAGCTCACCTCGTATTTCAGCGGCCCAAGGCTCCTACGAGCAGTACTTC.

The chain is built from TRBV6-6 and TRBJ2-7, with a weak D call TRBD2 (6 bases). Germline V gene data show CDR1 as MNHNY and CDR2 as SVGAGI (reference sequence). The CDR3 loop spans 12 amino acids. The V and J ends lost 10 bases and 7 bases respectively, with 17 bases between them. This CDR3 reads CATGSRREEQYF. As DNA, the CDR3 is TGTGCCACCGGTAGTCGCCGGGAGGAGCAGTACTTC.

The CDR3 DNA reads as TGCGCCAGCAGCTCCGGGACTAGCGGGATTACGCAGTATTTT. Translated, it gives CASSSGTSGITQYF. This chain uses TRBV5-1 with TRBJ2-3; the match to TRBD2 covers 13 bases. Germline V gene sequence: CDR1 SGHRS, CDR2 YFSETQ. The CDR3 is 14 residues long. V shed 3 bases, J shed 8 bases, and the junction held 3 bases outside the gene matches. Filled out from reference TRBV5-1 and TRBJ2-3, the complete variable domain reads KAGVTQTPRYLIKTRGQQVTLSCSPISGHRSVSWYQQTPGQGLQFLFEYFSETQRNKGNFPGRFSGRQFSNSRSEMNVSTLELGDSALYLCASSSGTSGITQYFGPGTRLTVL.

The chain combines TRBV7-8 with TRBJ1-5; D is uncertain. The CDR3 is 16 amino acids. Trimming shortened V by 4 bases and J by 0 bases, and 13 bases separated the two germline ends. Germline V lookup: CDR1 SGHVS, CDR2 FQNEAQ. The CDR3 sequence is CASSSFGVNSNQPQHF. The CDR3 DNA reads as TGTGCCAGCAGCTCATTTGGAGTCAATAGCAATCAGCCCCAGCATTTT.

This rearrangement joins TRBV25-1 to TRBJ1-4, with unresolved D. CDR1 is MGHDK, CDR2 SYGVNS, per germline. The CDR3 extends over 16 amino acids. V lost 6 bases, J lost 4 bases, and 18 bases lay in between. CDR3 bases: TGTGCCAGCAGGGGAGGTGGACGGCCGAATAATGAAAAACTGTTTTTT. Encoded protein: CASRGGGRPNNEKLFF.

A word on this clone: A much more abundant neighbour one base away suggests this may be a read error. This chain links TRBV6-6 with TRBJ2-1; TRBD2 aligns across 15 bases. The V gene end was trimmed by 0 bases and the J gene end by 6 bases; junction bases not matched to a gene: 0. In germline, CDR1 is MNHNY, CDR2 SVGAGI (reference sequence). The CDR3 is made up of 16 amino acids. The DNA of the CDR3 is TGTGCCAGCAGTTACTCGGGACTAGCGGGAGGCAATGAGCAGTTCTTC. It translates to CASSYSGLAGGNEQFF.

The rearrangement uses TRBV5-1 and TRBJ1-2; 9 nucleotides agree with TRBD1. The CDR3 consists of 16 residues. CDR1 and CDR2 (germline): SGHRS, YFSETQ. J gave up 6 bases and V 2 bases, and 11 bases lay outside the gene matches. CDR3 nucleotide sequence: TGCGCCAGCAGCTTCGGACAGGGGCGGAGAGGTAATGGCTACACCTTC. Translated, it gives CASSFGQGRRGNGYTF.

The V gene is TRBV9, the J gene TRBJ2-2; a possible D gene is TRBD1 (6 bases). Germline loops: CDR1 SGDLS, CDR2 YYNGEE. The CDR3 has 18 residues. Trimming left V 0 bases short and J 4 bases short, with 19 bases between. The CDR3 spells CASSVGLGAGQLTGELFF. CDR3 sequence (DNA): TGTGCCAGCAGCGTAGGGCTGGGGGCGGGCCAACTCACCGGGGAGCTGTTTTTT. The whole variable domain, remainder taken from reference TRBV9 and TRBJ2-2, is DSGVTQTPKHLITATGQRVTLRCSPRSGDLSVYWYQQSLDQGLQFLIQYYNGEERAKGNILERFSAQQFPDLHSELNLSSLELGDSALYFCASSVGLGAGQLTGELFFGEGSRLTVL.

The chain has TRBV30 and TRBJ2-1; 7 bases align to TRBD1. This CDR3 spans 14 amino acids. Trimming at V came to 0 bases and at J to 2 bases, leaving 1 base not matched to a gene. Germline CDR1 is GTSNPN and CDR2 is SVGIG (reference sequence). CDR3 loop: CAWSVGTAYNEQFF. CDR3 in DNA: TGTGCCTGGAGTGTGGGGACAGCCTACAATGAGCAGTTCTTC.

The chain has TRBV7-9 and TRBJ1-6; D is undetermined. The CDR3 covers 15 residues. V gave up 3 bases and J gave up 4 bases, with 10 bases separating them. CDR1 is SEHNR and CDR2 is FQNEAQ in the germline V gene (reference sequence). CDR3 sequence reads: CASSFYREYNSPLHF. Here the CDR3 DNA reads TGTGCCAGCAGCTTTTACCGGGAATATAATTCACCCCTCCACTTT.

This clone was seen a single time. This chain uses TRBV18 with TRBJ1-5; D ambiguous. V lost 11 bases and J 3 bases, leaving 14 bases between the germline ends. The CDR3 has 13 amino acids. Looked up from germline, CDR1 is KGHSH and CDR2 is LQKENI. The CDR3 DNA sequence: TGTGCCGCCCAAAGCGGGGTCAATCAGCCCCAGCATTTT. Translated: CAAQSGVNQPQHF.

This clone came up a few times. The rearrangement links TRBV5-1 to TRBJ1-2; perhaps TRBD1 as D (5 bases). The CDR3 has 13 residues. Germline loops: CDR1 SGHRS, CDR2 YFSETQ. Trimming removed 4 bases from V and 4 bases from J, with 11 bases in between. The DNA for the CDR3 is TGCGCCAGCAGCGAGGAGGGGAGCTATGGCTACACCTTC. Translation: CASSEEGSYGYTF.

The chain is built from TRBV5-1 and TRBJ1-1, with 7 bases matching TRBD1. There are 16 residues in the CDR3. Germline V gene lookup returns CDR1 SGHRS and CDR2 YFSETQ. J was trimmed by 1 base and V by 0 bases; bases with no gene match: 6. Here the CDR3 reads CASSLGGGGGNTEAFF. Here the CDR3 DNA reads TGCGCCAGCAGCTTGGGAGGGGGCGGCGGGAACACTGAAGCTTTCTTT.

The rearrangement links TRBV6-5 to TRBJ2-7; TRBD2 aligns across 9 bases. The J segment lost 13 bases and the V segment lost 4 bases, leaving 8 bases of the junction unmatched. Germline V gene sequence: CDR1 MNHEY, CDR2 SVGAGI. The CDR3 runs 12 residues. The CDR3 reads CASSSPGLAAYV. The CDR3 DNA is TGTGCCAGCAGTTCTCCGGGACTAGCAGCCTACGTC.

The CDR3 nucleotides read TGTGCCAGCTCAAGACAGAAGAGCTCCTATAATTCACCCCTCCACTTT. Translated, it gives CASSRQKSSYNSPLHF. The rearrangement joins TRBV18 to TRBJ1-6; tentatively, D is TRBD1 (5 bases). V dropped 5 bases and J dropped 0 bases, with 11 bases sitting between them. Looked up from germline, CDR1 is KGHSH and CDR2 is LQKENI. This CDR3 contains 16 residues.

V and J are TRBV6-6 and TRBJ2-7; 9 bases match TRBD1. This CDR3 region has 15 residues. The trim removed 6 bases at V and 4 bases at J, leaving 10 bases unmatched. Germline CDR1 is MNHNY and CDR2 is SVGAGI (reference sequence). This CDR3 is CASSNTGTGTYEQYF. Written as DNA, the CDR3 is TGTGCCAGCAGCAATACCGGGACAGGGACATACGAGCAGTACTTC.

V usage is TRBV18 and J usage is TRBJ2-7; TRBD1 matches at 10 bases. CDR1 KGHSH and CDR2 LQKENI come from the germline V gene. V trimming: 5 bases; J trimming: 5 bases; junction bases outside the gene matches: 12. The CDR3 extends over 16 amino acids. The CDR3 nucleotides are TGTGCCAGCTCAGATAGACAGGGGGCGTCTTCCCACGAGCAGTACTTC. Amino acid sequence: CASSDRQGASSHEQYF. The full variable domain, with the rest looked up from reference TRBV18 and TRBJ2-7, is NAGVMQNPRHLVRRRGQEARLRCSPMKGHSHVYWYRQLPEEGLKFMVYLQKENIIDESGMPKERFSAEFPKEGPSILRIQQVVRGDSAAYFCASSDRQGASSHEQYFGPGTRLTVT.

The chain is built from TRBV9 and TRBJ2-7; D is unclear. V was trimmed by 0 bases and J by 3 bases, leaving 7 bases between them. The CDR3 loop spans 13 amino acids. Per the germline V gene, CDR1 is SGDLS and CDR2 is YYNGEE. The CDR3 nucleotides are TGTGCCAGCAGCGTAGGCAGTTACTACGAGCAGTACTTC. This gives the protein CASSVGSYYEQYF. Full variable domain (rest looked up from reference TRBV9 and TRBJ2-7): DSGVTQTPKHLITATGQRVTLRCSPRSGDLSVYWYQQSLDQGLQFLIQYYNGEERAKGNILERFSAQQFPDLHSELNLSSLELGDSALYFCASSVGSYYEQYFGPGTRLTVT.